The sequence of this T cell receptor beta chain was determined in a study of response to subunit inactivated influenza vaccine. This clonotype was seen only a few times. What it binds is unknown. Per the germline V gene, CDR1 is SGHRS and CDR2 is YFSETQ. The CDR3 is 17 amino acids. V lost 4 bases, J lost 4 bases, and 11 bases stayed unmatched. From the RT-PCR reads, TCRdb called clonotypes with MiXCR, one entry per CDR3 protein. The sample lists 300,000 to 350,000 distinct CDR3 sequences, approximately 20% occurring once. Study results and caveats: Few new T cells, the authors suggested, are recruited by each seasonal influenza vaccination.

This specimen was PBMCs from blood, taken 21 months after vaccination. V is TRBV5-1 and J is TRBJ1-2, with 12 bases fitting TRBD1. The clonotype was recovered from a man aged 50 to 75 who received an inactivated influenza vaccine. CDR3 residues: CASSAATGTGGGYGYTF. The DNA for the CDR3 is TGCGCCAGCAGCGCGGCGACCGGGACAGGGGGCGGCTATGGCTACACCTTC.